This T cell receptor beta chain was recorded in a study of T cell repertoires in cytomegalovirus infection (dated by TCRdb to between 2018 and 2021). General notes on the study: The peptide stimulations were aimed at well-studied HLA-B-restricted epitopes as well as recently identified HLA-C-restricted CMV epitopes, whose presentation resists viral immunomodulation. The HLA type of each donor mattered for the analysis, because public TCR beta signatures pointed to carriage of CMV infection along with the matching HLA type.

CDR1 and CDR2, per the germline V gene, are SGDLS and YYNGEE. V is shortened by 4 bases, J by 3 bases, and the region joining them spans 15 bases. From cysteine to phenylalanine, the CDR3 is 15 amino acids long. Only the CDR3 region is kept as DNA, spanning 45 bases read in frame from base 1. Sequencer: Illumina HiSeq 1500. TCRdb trimmed the raw reads at Q25, called clones with MiXCR and kept productive beta chains. CDR3 protein duplicates are merged, each entry listing the most common genes and DNA. The sample yields approximately 730,000 distinct CDR3 sequences; about 30% were counted once. Roughly 18% of the sample lies in the top ten. Interpreted using the paper, the treatment or condition label stands for: in vitro stimulation with specific CMV peptide epitopes to enrich CMV-specific T cells. This clonotype has just a few counts. No antigen is known for it. No much larger clonotype is one base removed from it; base qualities were not supplied.

Broad study findings and their caveats: The ex vivo response was dominated by HLA-C-restricted CMV-specific TCR beta clonotypes, which also provided the single most frequent clonotype in two of eight donors. In both this cohort and an independent roughly 350-donor cohort, the cumulative frequency of public TCR beta family members distinguished carriers of CMV infection plus the relevant HLA type.

The clonotype originates from a human donor in good health (CMV status not recorded). Some clones in this sample may be carry-over from other donors' samples. This specimen was cultured PBMCs, taken from culture after CMV antigen stimulation. The chain links TRBV9 with TRBJ2-3; the D segment could be TRBD2, given 6 matching bases. Here is the DNA: TGTGCCAGCAGCCCCCGGGGCGGGATGACAGATACGCAGTATTTT. Translated, it gives CASSPRGGMTDTQYF.